This T cell receptor beta chain was recorded in a study of blood T cell repertoires in COVID-19 (dated by TCRdb to the early 2020s). Background for the entire study: Collaborator samples came from the United States, Italy and Spain and covered acute and convalescent phases of COVID-19. The prospective study material was composed of cDNA or gDNA derived from T cells, B-cell-depleted T cells, or PBMCs. The dataset comprised deeply sampled blood TCRbeta repertoires from subjects exposed to, actively infected with, or recovered from COVID-19. The repertoires were made available in a free public database intended to serve as a resource for research on the immune response to SARS-CoV-2. The samples were drawn from the first 160 participants of the ongoing ImmuneRACE study and from some 1,300 subjects provided by 6 global collaborators. Nearly every sample came with metadata listing a de-identified subject ID, COVID-19 status, age in years and sex. Where available, HLA class I and class II types were taken from metadata supplied by the sample provider and were not determined by assay-based typing.

The immunoSEQ Assay, a bias-controlled multiplex PCR, was used to amplify TCRbeta CDR3 regions from genomic DNA. Per the source publication's procedure: The number of nucleated cells in each sample was estimated from the amplification of reference gene primers within the assay. Sequence reads were collapsed and filtered to measure the absolute abundance of every unique TCRbeta CDR3 rearrangement. For each sample, productive Simpson clonality was calculated by taking the square root of Simpson's diversity index across productive rearrangements. As stored in TCRdb, this immuneACCESS dataset retains in-frame rearrangements with V and J assigned. A fraction of the clones does not appear; measured against another copy, unresolved V genes explain less than half of the discrepancy, and the remainder lacks a known reason. D and trimming were read from the DNA, whereas the V and J calls and clone size are those reported in that table. This sample is represented by about 110,000 clones; about two thirds of them were singletons. The ten largest account for about 0.85% of the sample.

Study-wide conclusions, independent of this receptor: The quantity of clinical and demographic metadata differed by source and by participant and was supplied without curation.

Collaborating institutions collected whole blood in K2EDTA tubes following their own protocols. Collaborator samples were shipped for TCRbeta analysis as frozen whole blood, isolated PBMCs, or DNA extracted from either sample type. The CDR1 and CDR2 encoded by the germline V gene are SGHAT and FQNNGV. The CDR3 has 17 amino acids, counting the end cysteine and phenylalanine. The entry retains the CDR3 DNA only, 51 bases that are in frame from base 1. Trimming leaves V shorter by 8 bases and J shorter by 1 base, with the junction holding 9 bases beyond the gene matches. Note on this clone: The target of this receptor is not known. There are no base qualities to consult, and no much larger clone falls within one base.

This TCR derives from a human donor with acute or convalescent COVID-19. The donor label of this sample is uncertain. Material: peripheral blood. The receptor chain draws on TRBV11-2 and TRBJ2-3; 13 middle bases align to TRBD2. The DNA sequence is TGTGCCAGCCCCAGCCCAGGACTAGCGGGGGGCACAGATACGCAGTATTTT. It specifies CASPSPGLAGGTDTQYF. Extended through the reference TRBV11-2 and TRBJ2-3 proteins, this CDR3 yields the full variable domain: EAGVAQSPRYKIIEKRQSVAFWCNPISGHATLYWYQQILGQGPKLLIQFQNNGVVDDSQLPKDRFSAERLKGVDSTLKIQPAKLEDSAVYLCASPSPGLAGGTDTQYFGPGTRLTVL.